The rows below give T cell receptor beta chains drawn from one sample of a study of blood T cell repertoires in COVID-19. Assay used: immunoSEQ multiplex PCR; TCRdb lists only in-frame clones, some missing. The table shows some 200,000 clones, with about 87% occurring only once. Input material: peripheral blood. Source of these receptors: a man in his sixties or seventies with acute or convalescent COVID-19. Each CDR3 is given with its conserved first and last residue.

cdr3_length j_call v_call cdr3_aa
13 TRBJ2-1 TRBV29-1 CSFQRLAGLGQFF
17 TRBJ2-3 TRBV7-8 CASSSIGTSGSTDTQYF
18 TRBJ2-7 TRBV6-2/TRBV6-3 CASSYSGTSGLRSYEQYF
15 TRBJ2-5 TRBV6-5 CASRTGQKYQETQYF
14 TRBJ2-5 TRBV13 CASSSQGPQETQYF
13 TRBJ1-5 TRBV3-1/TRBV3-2 CASSQDPVQPQHF
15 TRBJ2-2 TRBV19 CASMAGRTNTGELFF
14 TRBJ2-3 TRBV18 CASLTGQTTDTQYF
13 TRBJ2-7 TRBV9 CASSVGLAGEQYF
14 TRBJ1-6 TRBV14 CASSQPDSNSPLHF
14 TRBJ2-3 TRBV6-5 CASSYGQGTDTQYF
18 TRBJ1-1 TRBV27 CASSLTWGGASMNTEAFF
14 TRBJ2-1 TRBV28 CASTRGGVLSEQFF
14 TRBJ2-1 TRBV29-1 CSVGVGGSYNEQFF
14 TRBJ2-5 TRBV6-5 CASSRQGVRETQYF
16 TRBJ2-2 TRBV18 CASSGSASGRTGELFF
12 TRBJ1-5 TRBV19 CASSQAGQPQHF
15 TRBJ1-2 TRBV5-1 CASSPRGQGASGYTF
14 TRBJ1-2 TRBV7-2 CASSYTGGSSSYTF
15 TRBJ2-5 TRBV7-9 CASSLDWTEKETQYF
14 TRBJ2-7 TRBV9 CASSARQGPYEQYF
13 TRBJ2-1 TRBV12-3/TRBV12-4 CASTSQGSNEQFF
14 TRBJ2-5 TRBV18 CASSPSRTGETQYF
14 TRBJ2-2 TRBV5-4 CASTPGLNTGELFF
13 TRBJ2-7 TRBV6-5 CASSRDFTYEQYF
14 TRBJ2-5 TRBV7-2 CASSPGGAEETQYF